This TCR beta chain was recorded in a study of control samples from healthy donors and cancer patients. Method: immunoSEQ multiplex PCR; TCRdb's copy keeps in-frame clones and lacks some. The sample includes some 130,000 clones, about nine tenths of them seen just once. The J segment lost 7 bases and the V segment lost 1 base, leaving 2 bases of the junction unmatched. The V gene's germline CDR1 is MNHEY and CDR2 SVGEGT. CDR3 length: 13 amino acids. This clone was observed a single time. V gene TRBV6-2 or TRBV6-3 combines with J gene TRBJ2-7, with 9 bases matching TRBD2. Sequencing was carried out using blood. The TCR sequence derives from a man aged 40-49 years in good health. CDR3 coding DNA: TGTGCCAGCAGTTACTACACTAGCGGGGAGCAGTACTTC. Its protein product is CASSYYTSGEQYF.